This is a list of T cell receptor beta chains from one sample in a study of Ad26.COV2.S vaccination and SARS-CoV-2 variants. Only in-frame clones appear in the TCRdb table, and some are missing; sequencing was by immunoSEQ multiplex PCR. Of 250,000 to 300,000 clones listed, approximately 87% were seen once; the top ten hold 2.5% to 3.5%. The sample in question was peripheral blood, obtained in a trial of Ad26.COV2.S vaccine versus placebo. Receptors originate from a person between 18 and 65 years old who received the Ad26.COV2.S COVID-19 vaccine or a placebo. Both conserved end residues are part of each CDR3. The order of the fields is V gene, J gene, clone size, D gene, CDR3 DNA, CDR3 protein. D genes are given only for firm matches. The size entry is marked missing in some rows and otherwise reads once, few, many or a size class.

v_gene: TRBV11-2; j_gene: TRBJ2-5; abundance: .; d_gene: .; CDR3nt: TGTGCCAGCAGCTTTTCTCTCCAGGGGCCGGGATTACAAGAGACCCAGTACTTC; CDR3aa: CASSFSLQGPGLQETQYF
v_gene: TRBV5-1; j_gene: TRBJ1-3; abundance: few; d_gene: .; CDR3nt: TGCGCCAGCAGCTCCGGGACCTCTGGAAACACCATATATTTT; CDR3aa: CASSSGTSGNTIYF
v_gene: TRBV30; j_gene: TRBJ2-3; abundance: once; d_gene: .; CDR3nt: TGTGCCTGCCCCGGCACAGATACGCAGTATTTT; CDR3aa: CACPGTDTQYF
v_gene: TRBV9; j_gene: TRBJ2-3; abundance: .; d_gene: .; CDR3nt: TGTGCCAGCAGCCCCAATCCCTGGCCCAGCCGACGACACACAGATACGCAGTATTTT; CDR3aa: CASSPNPWPSRRHTDTQYF
v_gene: TRBV19; j_gene: TRBJ1-2; abundance: .; d_gene: .; CDR3nt: TGTGCCAGTAGTATGGCTGAAACACCTAACTATGGCTACACCTTC; CDR3aa: CASSMAETPNYGYTF
v_gene: TRBV7-8; j_gene: TRBJ1-3; abundance: .; d_gene: .; CDR3nt: TGTGCCAGCAGCCAAAGTAACCCCGGAAACACCATATATTTT; CDR3aa: CASSQSNPGNTIYF
v_gene: TRBV19; j_gene: TRBJ2-2; abundance: once; d_gene: .; CDR3nt: TGTGCCAGTAGGAGGGCACAGACAGGTCGCGCCGGGGAGCTGTTTTTT; CDR3aa: CASRRAQTGRAGELFF
v_gene: TRBV5-1; j_gene: TRBJ2-7; abundance: once; d_gene: TRBD2; CDR3nt: TGCGCCAGCAGCTTGGCCCCCCTACTAGCGGGAGGGCCGGGTGAGCAGTACTTC; CDR3aa: CASSLAPLLAGGPGEQYF
v_gene: TRBV7-3; j_gene: TRBJ2-1; abundance: few; d_gene: .; CDR3nt: TGTGCCAGCAGCACCAAATGGGGACTCGACACCTACAATGAGCAGTTCTTC; CDR3aa: CASSTKWGLDTYNEQFF
v_gene: TRBV6-5; j_gene: TRBJ2-2; abundance: .; d_gene: .; CDR3nt: TGTGCCAGCAGTTACAATTTCTGGGCGGACGGGGAGCTGTTTTTT; CDR3aa: CASSYNFWADGELFF
v_gene: TRBV28; j_gene: TRBJ2-7; abundance: few; d_gene: .; CDR3nt: TGTGCCAGCAGGAAGGACAGTGCCTACGAGCAGTACTTC; CDR3aa: CASRKDSAYEQYF
v_gene: TRBV5-4; j_gene: TRBJ2-1; abundance: once; d_gene: .; CDR3nt: TGTGCCAGCAGCAAAACCACAGGATCCTACAATGAGCAGTTCTTC; CDR3aa: CASSKTTGSYNEQFF
v_gene: TRBV7-3; j_gene: TRBJ1-2; abundance: .; d_gene: .; CDR3nt: TGTGCCAGCAGCTTACCCAGTTATGGCTACACCTTC; CDR3aa: CASSLPSYGYTF
v_gene: TRBV2; j_gene: TRBJ1-5; abundance: .; d_gene: TRBD1; CDR3nt: TGTGCCAGCAGCGAGGACAGGGGGAACCAGCCCCAGCATTTT; CDR3aa: CASSEDRGNQPQHF
v_gene: TRBV19; j_gene: TRBJ1-5; abundance: .; d_gene: .; CDR3nt: TGTGCCAGTAGGGTGACAGAATATAGCAATCAGCCCCAGCATTTT; CDR3aa: CASRVTEYSNQPQHF
v_gene: TRBV27; j_gene: TRBJ1-2; abundance: .; d_gene: .; CDR3nt: TGTGCCAGCAGTTTAAACATGGGGTATGGCTACACCTTC; CDR3aa: CASSLNMGYGYTF
v_gene: TRBV6-5; j_gene: TRBJ2-7; abundance: .; d_gene: .; CDR3nt: TGTGCCAGCAGTCCGGAGGGGGGACCCTCCTACGAGCAGTACTTC; CDR3aa: CASSPEGGPSYEQYF
v_gene: TRBV5-4; j_gene: TRBJ2-1; abundance: .; d_gene: .; CDR3nt: TGTGCCAGCAGCTTGGGGGCTGTTTCCTACAATGAGCAGTTCTTC; CDR3aa: CASSLGAVSYNEQFF
v_gene: TRBV18; j_gene: TRBJ1-5; abundance: .; d_gene: TRBD1; CDR3nt: TGTGCCAGCTCACCCGGACAGGTAAATCAGCCCCAGCATTTT; CDR3aa: CASSPGQVNQPQHF
v_gene: TRBV11-1; j_gene: TRBJ2-1; abundance: .; d_gene: TRBD1; CDR3nt: TGTGCCAGCAGCCTGGGACAGGAGCTATATGAGCAGTTCTTC; CDR3aa: CASSLGQELYEQFF
v_gene: TRBV7-9; j_gene: TRBJ2-1; abundance: .; d_gene: .; CDR3nt: TGTGCCAGCAGCTTAGCGAGGGGGGCTCGGGTTGAGCAGTTCTTC; CDR3aa: CASSLARGARVEQFF
v_gene: TRBV30; j_gene: TRBJ1-6; abundance: once; d_gene: .; CDR3nt: TGTGCCTGGAGTGTAACTAGTATTAATTCACCCCTCCACTTT; CDR3aa: CAWSVTSINSPLHF